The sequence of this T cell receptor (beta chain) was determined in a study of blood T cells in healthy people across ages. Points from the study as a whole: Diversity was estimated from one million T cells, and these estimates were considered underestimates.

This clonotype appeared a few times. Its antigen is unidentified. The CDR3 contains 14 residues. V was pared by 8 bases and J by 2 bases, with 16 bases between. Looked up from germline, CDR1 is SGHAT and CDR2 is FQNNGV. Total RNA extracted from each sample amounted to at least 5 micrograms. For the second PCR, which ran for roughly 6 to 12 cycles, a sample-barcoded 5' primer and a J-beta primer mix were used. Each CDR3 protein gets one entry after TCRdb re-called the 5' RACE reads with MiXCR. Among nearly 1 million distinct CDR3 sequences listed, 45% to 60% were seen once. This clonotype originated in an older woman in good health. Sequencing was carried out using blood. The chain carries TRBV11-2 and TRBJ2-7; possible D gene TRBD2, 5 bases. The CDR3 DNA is TGTGCCAGCCGTTTCCCCGGGAAGGCCTACGAGCAGTACTTC. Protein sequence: CASRFPGKAYEQYF.